This T cell receptor (beta chain) was sequenced for a study of blood T cell repertoires in COVID-19. Study overall: Samples taken during acute and convalescent COVID-19 were collected in the United States, Italy and Spain. The analysed material was cDNA or gDNA that came from T cells, B-cell-depleted T cells, or PBMCs.

Unmatched junction bases numbered 7, after V lost 3 bases and J lost 4 bases. Germline CDR1 and CDR2: SGHNT and YYREEE (reference sequence). The CDR3 loop spans 16 amino acids. This clone was seen just once. Authors' methods: Reference gene primer amplification yielded estimated nucleated cell counts. Only in-frame clones appear in the TCRdb table, and some are missing; sequencing was by immunoSEQ multiplex PCR. V and J calls and clone size are those listed in that table; D and trimming were worked out from the DNA. The data show around 160,000 clones, with 81% seen just once and 9.5% to 12% held by the top ten.

This chain joins TRBV5-4 and TRBJ2-6; 7 bases agree with TRBD1. This TCR was sampled from a man between 60 and 75 years old with active or convalescent COVID-19. Sequences were obtained from peripheral blood. This CDR3 is CASSSEQGMGANVLTF. CDR3 DNA sequence: TGTGCCAGCAGCTCGGAACAGGGGATGGGGGCCAACGTCCTGACTTTC. The whole variable domain, remainder taken from reference TRBV5-4 and TRBJ2-6, is ETGVTQSPTHLIKTRGQQVTLRCSSQSGHNTVSWYQQALGQGPQFIFQYYREEENGRGNFPPRFSGLQFPNYSSELNVNALELDDSALYLCASSSEQGMGANVLTFGAGSRLTVL.